The 25 T cell receptor beta chains in this list originate from one sample, sequenced in a study of blood T cell repertoires in COVID-19. Method: immunoSEQ multiplex PCR; TCRdb's copy keeps in-frame clones and lacks some. In the table there are 190,000 or so clones, about 83% of which are singletons. The sample comprised PBMCs or T cells enriched from blood (not recorded which). Receptor source: a woman aged 25 to 39 who had recovered from COVID-19.

The rearrangement uses TRBV11-2 and TRBJ1-2, with no clear D. Trimming took 5 bases from V and 2 from J, leaving 12 bases between them. Germline V gene lookup returns CDR1 SGHAT and CDR2 FQNNGV. The CDR3 runs 14 residues. The CDR3 coding sequence is TGTGCCAGCAGCCCGAGGGTCCCAAACTATGGCTACACCTTC. Amino acids: CASSPRVPNYGYTF.

The genes are TRBV7-6 and TRBJ1-6; D ambiguous. Between the trimmed V and J ends, which lost 5 bases and 5 bases, there was a span of 16 bases. The CDR3 covers 16 residues. Germline CDR1 is SGHVS and CDR2 is FNYEAQ. CDR3 protein: CASSNRADGDNSPLHF. The CDR3 DNA reads TGTGCCAGCAGCAATAGGGCCGACGGGGATAATTCACCCCTCCACTTT.

The CDR3 region is CASSQDSTANQPQHF. The CDR3 coding sequence is TGTGCCAGCAGCCAAGACTCTACAGCTAATCAGCCCCAGCATTTT. The chain carries TRBV3-1 (or the pseudogene TRBV3-2) and TRBJ1-5; D remains ambiguous. V lost 0 bases and J lost 4, with 10 bases in between. The CDR3 has 15 residues. Germline CDR1 is LGHDT and CDR2 is YNNKEL (reference sequence).

V gene TRBV3-1 (or the pseudogene TRBV3-2) combines with J gene TRBJ2-3; 10 nucleotides agree with TRBD2. CDR1 and CDR2 (germline): LGHDT, YNNKEL (reference sequence). The CDR3 spans 16 residues. V shed 5 bases and J 4 bases; nucleotides not matched to a gene: 9. The CDR3 DNA sequence: TGTGCCAGCAGCTTAAGAGCGGGAGGGCCCCCAGATACGCAGTATTTT. This sequence encodes CASSLRAGGPPDTQYF.

A single count supports this clone. The J gene is TRBJ2-5, the V gene TRBV27, with TRBD2 matching 7 bases. The CDR3 length is 14 residues. The J segment lost 5 bases and the V segment lost 3 bases, leaving 6 bases of the junction unmatched. Germline V gene lookup returns CDR1 MNHEY and CDR2 SMNVEV (reference sequence). CDR3 sequence (DNA): TGTGCCAGCAGTTTTTTAGGGAGGGAGGAGACCCAGTACTTC. It codes for CASSFLGREETQYF.

The genes are TRBV15 and TRBJ1-2, with TRBD1 matching 7 bases. J gave up 8 bases and V 1 base, and 4 bases lay outside the gene matches. Germline-derived CDR1 and CDR2 are LNHNV and YYDKDF (reference sequence). The CDR3 covers 13 residues. CDR3 nucleotides: TGTGCCACCAGCAGAGGACAGGGAGACGGCTACACCTTC. This codes for CATSRGQGDGYTF. The full variable domain, rest sourced from reference TRBV15 and TRBJ1-2, is DAMVIQNPRYQVTQFGKPVTLSCSQTLNHNVMYWYQQKSSQAPKLLFHYYDKDFNNEADTPDNFQSRRPNTSFCFLDIRSPGLGDTAMYLCATSRGQGDGYTFGSGTRLTVV.

The V and J genes are TRBV3-1 (or the pseudogene TRBV3-2) and TRBJ2-2; 8 bases are a match to TRBD1. There are 15 residues in the CDR3. Per the germline V gene, CDR1 is LGHDT and CDR2 is YNNKEL (reference sequence). J was trimmed by 4 bases and V by 6 bases; bases with no gene match: 7. The CDR3: CASSRQGAGTGELFF. Here the CDR3 DNA reads TGTGCCAGCAGTAGGCAGGGGGCAGGCACCGGGGAGCTGTTTTTT.

The chain uses TRBV28 and TRBJ2-5, with 11 bases fitting TRBD2. The germline CDR1 and CDR2 sequences are MDHEN and SYDVKM. The CDR3 spans 16 residues. J gave up 1 base and V 5 bases, and 6 bases lay outside the gene matches. CDR3 sequence: CASSPRLAGLQETQYF. CDR3 DNA sequence: TGTGCCAGCAGTCCTCGACTAGCGGGGCTCCAAGAGACCCAGTACTTC.

This clone was recorded once. V and J are TRBV6-5 and TRBJ2-7; D not resolved. The V gene's germline CDR1 is MNHEY and CDR2 SVGAGI. The length of the CDR3 is 13 residues. Trimming shortened V by 6 bases and J by 7 bases, and 16 bases separated the two germline ends. CDR3 sequence: CASSFVASREQYF. CDR3 nucleotides: TGTGCCAGCAGCTTTGTCGCCTCACGGGAGCAGTACTTC.

J is TRBJ2-3 and V is TRBV9; 8 bases align to TRBD2. This CDR3 has 16 amino acids. Trimming cost V 0 bases and J 4 bases; bases outside gene matches: 7. Germline V gives CDR1 SGDLS, CDR2 YYNGEE. The CDR3 spells CASSVGPAGDADTQYF. CDR3 DNA sequence: TGTGCCAGCAGCGTAGGGCCAGCGGGAGATGCAGATACGCAGTATTTT.

V gene TRBV27 combines with J gene TRBJ1-1, with D hard to call. Germline V CDR1 and CDR2: MNHEY, SMNVEV (reference sequence). V lost 3 bases and J lost 4, with 9 bases in between. The CDR3 extends over 13 amino acids. CDR3 nucleotide sequence: TGTGCCAGCAGTTTGGCGGAGCGCACTGAAGCTTTCTTT. Amino acid sequence: CASSLAERTEAFF.

This clone appeared once. The chain has TRBV7-8 and TRBJ2-7; TRBD1 matches 7 bases. Germline loops: CDR1 SGHVS, CDR2 FQNEAQ. CDR3 length equals 16 residues. After removal of 5 bases from V and 0 bases from J, the junction contained 10 bases not matched to a gene. CDR3 nucleotides: TGTGCCAGCAGCAGGTTAGGGGGCTTCAGCTCCTACGAGCAGTACTTC. It specifies CASSRLGGFSSYEQYF.

The CDR3 coding sequence is TGTGCCAGCAGTGAATTTTTCCCAGGGGGGACCGGGGAGCTGTTTTTT. Its protein product is CASSEFFPGGTGELFF. This chain connects TRBV25-1 to TRBJ2-2; a weak D match, TRBD1 (7 bases). Trimming removed 1 base from V and 5 bases from J, with 14 bases in between. CDR1 MGHDK and CDR2 SYGVNS come from the germline V gene. The CDR3 length is 16 residues.

This chain connects TRBV5-1 to TRBJ2-5; the match to TRBD1 covers 9 bases. Trimming took 5 bases from V and 4 from J; bases not matched to a gene: 6. The germline V gene encodes CDR1 SGHRS and CDR2 YFSETQ. This CDR3 spans 14 amino acids. The DNA of the CDR3 is TGCGCCAGCAGTCCGCCGGGACAGGGAGAGACCCAGTACTTC. It encodes CASSPPGQGETQYF.

This clone was recorded a few times. This chain joins TRBV30 and TRBJ2-1; the match to TRBD2 covers 7 bases. In germline, CDR1 is GTSNPN, CDR2 SVGIG (reference sequence). V lost 4 bases and J lost 8; bases outside the gene matches: 11. The CDR3 totals 14 residues. The CDR3 is CAWNQPQGLHEQFF. CDR3 sequence (DNA): TGTGCCTGGAATCAGCCCCAGGGACTACATGAGCAGTTCTTC.

J is TRBJ2-7 and V is TRBV5-1; possible D gene TRBD2, 5 bases. The germline CDR1 and CDR2 sequences are SGHRS and YFSETQ. This CDR3 is built from 13 residues. With 2 bases removed from V and 4 bases from J, the gap between germline ends came to 10 bases. CDR3 in DNA: TGCGCCAGCAGCTTCGGGAAGGAATACGAGCAGTACTTC. It translates to CASSFGKEYEQYF.

This chain uses TRBV30 with TRBJ2-7, with D perhaps matching TRBD2 (5 bases). The CDR3 sequence is 12 residues long. Germline V gives CDR1 GTSNPN, CDR2 SVGIG (reference sequence). V shed 3 bases and J shed 5 bases, with 11 bases lying between them. The CDR3 DNA follows: TGTGCCTGGAGCTTTGGACTTAACGAGCAGTACTTC. This codes for CAWSFGLNEQYF.

This chain joins TRBV18 and TRBJ2-1; 9 bases map to TRBD2. This CDR3 is built from 16 residues. The germline CDR1 and CDR2 sequences are KGHSH and LQKENI. The J segment lost 2 bases and the V segment lost 3 bases, leaving 5 bases of the junction unmatched. The CDR3 loop is CASSPGLARTYNEQFF. The CDR3 bases are TGTGCCAGCTCACCTGGACTAGCGAGAACCTACAATGAGCAGTTCTTC.

This rearrangement joins TRBV19 to TRBJ2-7; 10 bases fit TRBD1. The CDR3 spans 15 residues. The V and J ends lost 2 bases and 4 bases, in that order; junction bases with no gene match: 5. Germline V gene lookup returns CDR1 LNHDA and CDR2 SQIVND (reference sequence). CDR3 sequence reads: CASSIRGTGAYEQYF. CDR3 coding DNA: TGTGCCAGTAGTATAAGAGGGACAGGGGCGTACGAGCAGTACTTC. The full variable domain, its missing parts supplied by reference TRBV19 and TRBJ2-7, is DGGITQSPKYLFRKEGQNVTLSCEQNLNHDAMYWYRQDPGQGLRLIYYSQIVNDFQKGDIAEGYSVSREKKESFPLTVTSAQKNPTAFYLCASSIRGTGAYEQYFGPGTRLTVT.

The V gene is TRBV6-5, the J gene TRBJ2-1, with a possible D match to TRBD1 (6 bases). The V gene's germline CDR1 is MNHEY and CDR2 SVGAGI. The CDR3 has 14 amino acids. V gave up 4 bases and J gave up 0 bases, with 7 bases separating them. CDR3 residues: CASSWTVSYNEQFF. In DNA, the CDR3 is TGTGCCAGCAGTTGGACAGTCTCCTACAATGAGCAGTTCTTC.

J is TRBJ2-1 and V is TRBV28, with D perhaps matching TRBD1 (5 bases). Trimming cost V 8 bases and J 8 bases, with 16 bases left between them. The CDR3 loop spans 13 amino acids. From germline, CDR1 is MDHEN and CDR2 SYDVKM. The CDR3 DNA sequence: TGTGCCAGCTGTAGGGGCCTAAGCGATGAGCAGTTCTTC. This translates into CASCRGLSDEQFF.

The V and J genes are TRBV13 and TRBJ2-7; the match to TRBD2 covers 7 bases. Germline V lookup: CDR1 PRHDT, CDR2 FYEKMQ (reference sequence). V shed 1 base, J shed 5 bases, and the junction held 5 bases outside the gene matches. CDR3 length: 14 amino acids. As DNA, the CDR3 is TGTGCCAGCAGCTTAGCGGGAGGTGTAAACGAGCAGTACTTC. This codes for CASSLAGGVNEQYF.

The chain has TRBV11-3 and TRBJ1-4; 9 bases line up with TRBD1. V was clipped by 2 bases and J by 0 bases; unmatched bases: 10. The CDR3 has 19 residues. Germline V gene data show CDR1 as SGHNT and CDR2 as YENEEA. The CDR3 loop is CASSLPGQGFLATNEKLFF. CDR3 in DNA: TGTGCCAGCAGCTTACCGGGACAGGGTTTTTTGGCAACTAATGAAAAACTGTTTTTT.

This clone has just a few counts. The J gene is TRBJ1-3, the V gene TRBV30; no clear D gene. Trimming stripped 1 base from V and 3 bases from J, with 7 bases between. The germline CDR1 and CDR2 sequences are GTSNPN and SVGIG (reference sequence). The CDR3 length is 13 residues. CDR3 nucleotides: TGTGCCTGGAGTGCAGGAAGTGGAAACACCATATATTTT. This encodes CAWSAGSGNTIYF. Full variable domain (outside the CDR3, taken from reference TRBV30 and TRBJ1-3): SQTIHQWPATLVQPVGSPLSLECTVEGTSNPNLYWYRQAAGRGLQLLFYSVGIGQISSEVPQNLSASRPQDRQFILSSKKLLLSDSGFYLCAWSAGSGNTIYFGEGSWLTVV.

V and J are TRBV11-2 and TRBJ2-3; 8 nucleotides match TRBD2. Looked up from germline, CDR1 is SGHAT and CDR2 is FQNNGV. The V gene end was trimmed by 1 base and the J gene end by 6 bases; junction bases not matched to a gene: 3. This CDR3 is built from 14 residues. The CDR3 nucleotides are TGTGCCAGCAGCTTAGCGGGAGGGCCCGATACGCAGTATTTT. This encodes CASSLAGGPDTQYF.